These 5 T cell receptor beta chains came from one sample sequenced in a study of T cells after yellow fever vaccination. A single record per CDR3 protein comes from TCRdb applying MiXCR to the 5' RACE reads. Among about 240,000 distinct CDR3 sequences listed, around 3.5% were seen once. This specimen consisted of PBMCs, obtained 15 days after the yellow fever booster vaccination. These receptors came from a young man who received the YFV17D yellow fever vaccine.

At least ten counts were recorded for this clonotype. The rearrangement links TRBV29-1 to TRBJ2-7; D might be TRBD2 (5 bases). Per the germline V gene, CDR1 is SQVTM and CDR2 is ANQGSEA. The V gene lost 6 bases and the J gene lost 2 bases, with 14 bases spanning the gap. This CDR3 region has 13 residues. CDR3 loop: CSVFRTGTYEQYF. CDR3 nucleotide sequence: TGCAGCGTATTCCGGACGGGAACCTACGAGCAGTACTTC.

This clonotype occurred many times. The rearrangement uses TRBV27 and TRBJ2-6, with TRBD1 matching 9 bases. The CDR3 extends over 20 amino acids. Unmatched junction bases numbered 11, after V lost 0 bases and J lost 2 bases. Germline V gives CDR1 MNHEY, CDR2 SMNVEV (reference sequence). The CDR3 loop is CASSLSGWDRALPGANVLTF. In nucleotides, the CDR3 is TGTGCCAGCAGTTTATCTGGTTGGGACAGGGCCTTACCTGGGGCCAACGTCCTGACTTTC.

This clonotype showed up many times. V gene TRBV4-3 combines with J gene TRBJ2-2, with D possibly TRBD1 on 6 matching bases. Germline CDR1 reads LGHNA; CDR2 reads YSLEER. The CDR3 runs 15 residues. Trimming cost V 1 base and J 3 bases, with 9 bases left between them. The CDR3 loop reads CASSQVPGDTGELFF. The CDR3 nucleotides are TGCGCCAGCAGCCAAGTCCCAGGGGACACCGGGGAGCTGTTTTTT.

This clonotype was counted at least ten times. The chain recombines TRBV4-1 with TRBJ1-2; 7 bases match TRBD1. J lost 1 base, V lost 5 bases, and 10 bases had no gene match. CDR1 MGHRA and CDR2 YSYEKL come from the germline V gene. The CDR3 loop spans 16 amino acids. The CDR3 DNA reads as TGCGCCAGCAGCTCCTCCCTGGACAGGCTTAACTATGGCTACACCTTC. As protein: CASSSSLDRLNYGYTF.

This clonotype was observed many times. The chain is built from TRBV18 and TRBJ1-2, with 9 bases identical to TRBD1. The J segment lost 2 bases and the V segment lost 8 bases, leaving 12 bases of the junction unmatched. Germline V gives CDR1 KGHSH, CDR2 LQKENI. CDR3 length: 16 residues. CDR3 coding DNA: TGTGCCAGCGCCCGGGACAGGGCCGAGACAAACTATGGCTACACCTTC. It yields the protein CASARDRAETNYGYTF.